This T cell receptor beta chain was sequenced during a study of blood T cell repertoires in COVID-19. Study context: Samples came from the United States, Italy and Spain, spanning acute and convalescent COVID-19. T cells, B-cell-depleted T cells, or PBMCs provided the cDNA or gDNA that served as material.

Original processing methods: Amplifying reference gene primers gave estimates of nucleated cell counts. This table comes from immunoSEQ multiplex PCR, and its TCRdb copy is limited to in-frame clones, with some not included. From that table come the V and J calls and clone size; the DNA was used to work out D and trimming. The sample holds 150,000 or so clones, approximately 80% seen once. The junction had 15 bases not matched to a gene; V was cut back by 6 bases and J by 9 bases. The CDR3 loop spans 17 amino acids. Germline V gene sequence: CDR1 LNHDA, CDR2 SQIVND (reference sequence). The sequencing sample was made of peripheral blood. The sequence derives from a human donor in a cohort sampled during active COVID-19. The rearrangement joins TRBV19 to TRBJ1-6; 9 positions agree with TRBD1. This chain's CDR3 is CASRNTPRTGESSPLHF. The CDR3 nucleotides read TGTGCCAGTAGAAACACCCCCCGGACAGGGGAAAGTTCACCCCTCCACTTT.